The 23 T cell receptor beta chains below all came from one sample that was sequenced in a study of blood T cell repertoires in COVID-19 (dated by TCRdb to about 2020). Library preparation employed the immunoSEQ multiplex PCR assay. In TCRdb, the immuneACCESS table is reduced to in-frame sequences with V and J assigned. These tables do not hold every clone; where another copy was compared, an unresolved V gene accounts for under half, and the others remain unexplained. The sample profile shows 260,000 or so clones; 87% of them were found once. The ten largest clones represent around 2.6% of the sample. Sequencing was performed on PBMCs or T cells enriched from blood (not recorded which). These receptors came from a woman aged 30 to 39 with acute COVID-19.

The chain is built from TRBV20-1 and TRBJ1-2, with D possibly being TRBD1 (5 bases). This CDR3 region has 11 residues. CDR1 is DFQATT, CDR2 SNEGSKA, per germline (reference sequence). Deletions cut 6 bases from V and 7 bases from J, with 12 bases between. CDR3: CSALTVGGYTF. CDR3 sequence (DNA): TGCAGTGCCCTGACAGTAGGTGGCTACACCTTC.

The genes are TRBV13 and TRBJ2-5; 12 nucleotides agree with TRBD2. CDR3 length: 13 residues. Germline assignment: CDR1 PRHDT and CDR2 FYEKMQ (reference sequence). Trimming took 5 bases from V and 7 from J; bases not matched to a gene: 2. The CDR3 nucleotides read TGTGCCAGCAGCCCGGGACTAGCGGGGACCCAGTACTTC. It codes for CASSPGLAGTQYF.

This sequence joins TRBV12-3 or TRBV12-4 and TRBJ1-4; no reliable D call. V was shortened by 7 bases and J by 6 bases, with 6 bases between the two germline ends. This CDR3 comprises 11 residues. CDR3 residues: CASTSDEKLFF. The CDR3, as DNA: TGTGCCAGCACTAGCGATGAAAAACTGTTTTTT.

Only one count was recorded for this clone. The rearrangement uses TRBV6-6 and TRBJ1-1; TRBD1 matches at 8 bases. This CDR3 spans 14 amino acids. The ends lost 6 bases at V and 1 base at J; junction bases unmatched: 4. Per germline, CDR1 MNHNY and CDR2 SVGAGI (reference sequence). The CDR3 DNA is TGTGCCAGCAGCTACGGGACAGGGAACACTGAAGCTTTCTTT. This translates into CASSYGTGNTEAFF.

The rearrangement joins TRBV23-1 to TRBJ1-3; D call uncertain. TRBV23-1 counts as an open reading frame of uncertain function. The V gene lost 2 bases and the J gene lost 4 bases, with 18 bases spanning the gap. The CDR3 covers 17 residues. CDR3 loop: CASSQRRGAGSGNTIYF. The DNA of the CDR3 is TGCGCCAGCAGTCAAAGGCGGGGTGCGGGGTCGGGAAACACCATATATTTT.

The chain uses TRBV10-1 and TRBJ2-1, with D possibly matching TRBD2 (6 bases). Trimming took 9 bases from V and 0 from J, leaving 27 bases between them. The germline gives CDR1 WNHNN, CDR2 SYGVQD (reference sequence). The CDR3 sequence is 19 residues long. As DNA, the CDR3 is TGCGCCAGTCCATGGAGGGGTCAGTGGACCCAGAGCTCCTACAATGAGCAGTTCTTC. It specifies CASPWRGQWTQSSYNEQFF.

V gene TRBV4-1 combines with J gene TRBJ1-5, with D perhaps TRBD1 (5 bases). This CDR3 spans 14 amino acids. The germline CDR1 and CDR2 sequences are MGHRA and YSYEKL. The V end lost 4 bases, the J end lost 2 bases, and 9 bases lay between the germline ends. In nucleotides, the CDR3 is TGCGCCAGCAGCCTCATAGGGGGCAATCAGCCCCAGCATTTT. Its translation: CASSLIGGNQPQHF.

J is TRBJ1-2 and V is TRBV19; TRBD1 might be the D (5 bases). Germline loops: CDR1 LNHDA, CDR2 SQIVND (reference sequence). The CDR3 has 15 amino acids. The V end lost 8 bases, the J end lost 4 bases, and 20 bases lay between the germline ends. DNA of the CDR3: TGTGCCAGTGATGGCAGGGTGAAGGGTAGCTATGGCTACACCTTC. Translated: CASDGRVKGSYGYTF.

This rearrangement joins TRBV30 to TRBJ2-1, with 8 bases matching TRBD2. V was clipped by 2 bases and J by 6 bases; unmatched bases: 6. The CDR3 totals 14 residues. CDR1 GTSNPN and CDR2 SVGIG come from the germline V gene (reference sequence). The CDR3 loop reads CAWSLQRGTNEQFF. CDR3 DNA: TGTGCCTGGAGTCTCCAGCGGGGGACCAATGAGCAGTTCTTC.

V and J are TRBV19 and TRBJ2-1; 12 bases line up with TRBD1. In germline, CDR1 is LNHDA, CDR2 SQIVND (reference sequence). J lost 5 bases, V lost 1 base, and 3 bases had no gene match. The CDR3 totals 16 residues. CDR3 protein: CASSIGGQGAHNEQFF. CDR3 bases: TGTGCCAGTAGTATAGGGGGACAGGGGGCGCACAATGAGCAGTTCTTC.

The J gene is TRBJ2-3, the V gene TRBV7-6, with 8 bases aligning to TRBD2. The CDR3 is made up of 16 amino acids. Germline loops: CDR1 SGHVS, CDR2 FNYEAQ. V was clipped by 5 bases and J by 4 bases; unmatched bases: 11. The CDR3 here is CASSHGAGLAPDTQYF. The DNA for the CDR3 is TGTGCCAGCAGCCATGGGGCCGGACTAGCCCCAGATACGCAGTATTTT.

V gene TRBV29-1 combines with J gene TRBJ1-2; 7 positions agree with TRBD1. V shed 6 bases and J 3 bases; nucleotides not matched to a gene: 4. The CDR3 is 12 amino acids. The V gene's germline CDR1 is SQVTM and CDR2 ANQGSEA. This CDR3 reads CSVRGTDYGYTF. CDR3 in DNA: TGCAGCGTCCGCGGGACAGACTATGGCTACACCTTC.

The V and J genes are TRBV10-3 and TRBJ1-5; the D is unclear. There are 13 residues in the CDR3. V was pared by 8 bases and J by 2 bases, with 10 bases between. Germline CDR1 and CDR2: ENHRY and SYGVKD. The CDR3 reads CAIARQGNQPQHF. The CDR3 DNA reads as TGTGCCATCGCTCGGCAGGGCAATCAGCCCCAGCATTTT.

The rearrangement links TRBV2 to TRBJ1-5; D gene uncertain. Germline CDR1 is SNHLY and CDR2 is FYNNEI. Trimming took 2 bases from V and 9 from J, leaving 17 bases between them. The CDR3 spans 15 residues. In DNA, the CDR3 is TGTGCCAGCAGTGAATCACAGACCGTCGCCATGCCCCAGCATTTT. Protein sequence: CASSESQTVAMPQHF.

V is TRBV6-5 and J is TRBJ1-4, with 8 positions matching TRBD1. J lost 8 bases, V lost 6 bases, and 5 bases had no gene match. CDR1 is MNHEY, CDR2 SVGAGI, per germline. The CDR3 totals 13 residues. The DNA for the CDR3 is TGTGCCAGCAGCTCCCGGGACAGGGAAAAACTGTTTTTT. It codes for CASSSRDREKLFF.

The chain has TRBV6-2 or TRBV6-3 and TRBJ1-5, with D possibly matching TRBD1 (6 bases). V shed 5 bases and J shed 3 bases, with 11 bases lying between them. CDR3 length: 14 amino acids. Germline CDR1 reads MNHEY; CDR2 reads SVGEGT. The CDR3 nucleotides read TGTGCCAGCAGTGGGTACAGGGACAATCAGCCCCAGCATTTT. Translation gives CASSGYRDNQPQHF.

The V gene is TRBV29-1, the J gene TRBJ1-1, with 10 bases that match TRBD1. CDR1 and CDR2 from the germline V gene are SQVTM and ANQGSEA. The CDR3 length is 13 residues. The junction had 8 bases not matched to a gene; V was cut back by 3 bases and J by 10 bases. CDR3 sequence reads: CSVEVGQGVSAFF. The CDR3 nucleotides are TGCAGCGTTGAGGTCGGACAGGGGGTATCAGCTTTCTTT.

V usage is TRBV18 and J usage is TRBJ1-2; D ambiguous. Germline-derived CDR1 and CDR2 are KGHSH and LQKENI. V dropped 6 bases and J dropped 8 bases, with 13 bases sitting between them. This CDR3 is 12 amino acids long. For the CDR3, the DNA is TGTGCCAGCTCCCCAAACGAGCGAGGCTACACCTTC. As protein: CASSPNERGYTF.

The V and J genes are TRBV19 and TRBJ1-1; 7 bases agree with TRBD1. The CDR3 has 13 amino acids. Unmatched junction bases numbered 7, after V lost 4 bases and J lost 8 bases. The germline V gene encodes CDR1 LNHDA and CDR2 SQIVND (reference sequence). The chain's CDR3 is CASSTDRQGEAFF. In DNA, the CDR3 is TGTGCCAGTAGTACGGACCGACAGGGAGAAGCTTTCTTT.

This clone has a single count. The V and J genes are TRBV9 and TRBJ2-5; TRBD2 is a possible D gene (7 bases). Germline loops: CDR1 SGDLS, CDR2 YYNGEE. The CDR3 consists of 15 residues. Trimming shortened V by 0 bases and J by 2 bases, and 11 bases separated the two germline ends. The CDR3 coding sequence is TGTGCCAGCAGCGTAGGCGGGGGCCTGCAAGAGACCCAGTACTTC. Its translation: CASSVGGGLQETQYF.

This chain connects TRBV6-6 to TRBJ1-1, with D tentatively TRBD1 (5 bases). The germline gives CDR1 MNHNY, CDR2 SVGAGI (reference sequence). V was trimmed by 4 bases and J by 8 bases, leaving 8 bases between them. The CDR3 covers 11 residues. CDR3 amino acids: CASSWQGEAFF. The CDR3 DNA is TGTGCCAGCAGTTGGCAGGGAGAAGCTTTCTTT.

This chain uses TRBV28 with TRBJ1-1; 7 nucleotides align to TRBD1. CDR3 length: 13 amino acids. CDR1 is MDHEN, CDR2 SYDVKM, per germline. V was pared by 5 bases and J by 4 bases, with 4 bases of the junction left unmatched. This chain's CDR3 is CASSGGTVTEAFF. The DNA of the CDR3 is TGTGCCAGCAGTGGGGGGACAGTCACTGAAGCTTTCTTT.

The V and J genes are TRBV19 and TRBJ2-1; 7 positions agree with TRBD1. This CDR3 is built from 15 residues. Germline V gene data show CDR1 as LNHDA and CDR2 as SQIVND (reference sequence). J lost 0 bases, V lost 6 bases, and 5 bases had no gene match. CDR3 in amino acids: CASRPDRFSYNEQFF. DNA of the CDR3: TGTGCCAGTAGACCGGACAGGTTCTCCTACAATGAGCAGTTCTTC.